Shown below are 31 T cell receptor beta chains from a single sample sequenced in a study of CD8+ T cells in alopecia areata (dated by TCRdb to the late 2010s). Receptor amplification or capture employed the immunoSEQ multiplex PCR assay. For TCR sequencing, RNA was extracted from every sample and reverse transcribed into cDNA to serve as template. This immuneACCESS table, as held by TCRdb, lists in-frame sequences with V and J called but not all clones. Of the missing ones, under half trace to an unresolved V gene in checked studies; the others have no known cause. Here the sample has fewer than 250,000 clones; roughly 44% occur a single time. The ten largest clones take up about 2.6% of the sample. This specimen's treatment or condition label, interpreted: oral pan-JAK inhibitor, 5-10 mg twice daily. This material consisted of CD4+ T cells sorted from blood, taken at roughly week 38, from a patient treated with tofacitinib. Source of these receptors: a human donor with alopecia areata.

The chain carries TRBV10-3 and TRBJ1-2; 7 bases are a match to TRBD1. Per germline, CDR1 ENHRY and CDR2 SYGVKD. V dropped 3 bases and J dropped 6; count of bases not matched to a gene: 4. CDR3 size: 13 residues. CDR3 sequence (DNA): TGTGCCATCAGTGAAAGGGGGACAGATGGCTACACCTTC. It translates to CAISERGTDGYTF.

The gene calls are TRBV28 and TRBJ2-4, with 10 positions matching TRBD2. Germline V gene data show CDR1 as MDHEN and CDR2 as SYDVKM. Germline trimming cut 2 bases from V and 0 bases from J; bases unmatched to any gene: 10. This CDR3 has 19 amino acids. Here the CDR3 reads CASSLGTSALLVAKNIQYF. CDR3 coding DNA: TGTGCCAGCAGTTTAGGGACTAGCGCACTCCTAGTAGCCAAAAACATTCAGTACTTC.

This clone was seen a handful of times. The J gene is TRBJ1-4, the V gene TRBV10-3; 7 nucleotides align to TRBD1. Germline V CDR1 and CDR2: ENHRY, SYGVKD. Unmatched junction bases numbered 9, after V lost 10 bases and J lost 7 bases. The CDR3 extends over 13 amino acids. CDR3 amino acids: CATTGDEGEKLFF. The CDR3 nucleotides are TGTGCCACCACAGGGGACGAGGGTGAAAAACTGTTTTTT.

This clone was counted only a few times. V and J are TRBV29-1 and TRBJ2-4, with TRBD2 matching 8 bases. The J segment lost 3 bases and the V segment lost 3 bases, leaving 4 bases of the junction unmatched. Germline CDR1 is SQVTM and CDR2 is ANQGSEA. The CDR3 has 14 amino acids. CDR3 protein: CSVDSGTDKNIQYF. As DNA, the CDR3 is TGCAGCGTTGATAGCGGGACTGACAAAAACATTCAGTACTTC.

This clone was seen a few times. V usage is TRBV30 and J usage is TRBJ2-7; possibly TRBD1 or TRBD2 for D (5 bases each). Trimming removed 6 bases at V and 5 bases at J, with 14 bases between. Germline V CDR1 and CDR2: GTSNPN, SVGIG (reference sequence). The CDR3 is 12 amino acids. CDR3 bases: TGTGCCTGCCACCCTTGGGGACACGAGCAGTACTTC. Protein product: CACHPWGHEQYF.

This clone has a handful of counts. The same CDR3 can be traced to other DNA sequences in this sample. This sequence joins TRBV2 and TRBJ1-5; D possibly corresponds to TRBD1 (5 bases). CDR1 and CDR2 from the germline V gene are SNHLY and FYNNEI. The V end was cut by 8 bases, the J end by 0 bases, with 8 bases between. The CDR3 consists of 13 residues. CDR3 DNA sequence: TGTGCCAGCCGGGGGGATAGCAATCAGCCCCAGCATTTT. Translating gives CASRGDSNQPQHF.

The rearrangement uses TRBV28 and TRBJ1-1; D is perhaps TRBD1 (6 bases). V was clipped by 6 bases and J by 2 bases, with 13 bases between them. CDR3 length: 14 residues. Germline V gene sequence: CDR1 MDHEN, CDR2 SYDVKM. The CDR3 here is CASRVARGNTEAFF. In DNA form, the CDR3 reads TGTGCCAGCAGGGTCGCCAGGGGCAACACTGAAGCTTTCTTT.

The V gene is TRBV9, the J gene TRBJ1-1; perhaps TRBD1 as D (5 bases). There are 14 residues in the CDR3. The V and J ends lost 3 bases and 1 base respectively, with 10 bases between them. Germline CDR1 and CDR2: SGDLS and YYNGEE. The CDR3 here is CASSAGLRNTEAFF. The CDR3 DNA reads as TGTGCCAGCAGCGCGGGACTGAGGAACACTGAAGCTTTCTTT.

J is TRBJ1-3 and V is TRBV30, with D hard to call. Trimming took off 2 bases at V and 1 base at J, with 12 bases between the two ends. CDR1 and CDR2 (germline): GTSNPN, SVGIG (reference sequence). This CDR3 has 15 amino acids. The CDR3 here is CAWSNGLQSGNTIYF. As DNA, the CDR3 is TGTGCCTGGAGTAACGGGCTGCAGTCTGGAAACACCATATATTTT.

This sequence joins TRBV4-2 and TRBJ1-1; TRBD1 matches at 7 bases. CDR1 and CDR2 from the germline V gene are LGHNA and YNFKEQ. V was clipped by 4 bases and J by 5 bases; unmatched bases: 10. The CDR3 spans 15 residues. CDR3 sequence: CASSRSRQGMTEAFF. In DNA, the CDR3 is TGTGCCAGCAGCCGAAGCCGACAGGGTATGACTGAAGCTTTCTTT.

The CDR3 here is CAIMGTERTDTQYF. CDR3 coding DNA: TGTGCCATCATGGGGACGGAGCGCACAGATACGCAGTATTTT. This chain links TRBV6-1 with TRBJ2-3, with D perhaps matching TRBD1 or TRBD2 (5 bases each). Deletions cut 10 bases from V and 1 base from J, with 15 bases between. Germline V gene lookup returns CDR1 MNHNS and CDR2 SASEGT. The length of the CDR3 is 14 residues.

The chain joins TRBV27 to TRBJ2-3; tentative D call: TRBD2 (6 bases). The germline V gene encodes CDR1 MNHEY and CDR2 SMNVEV (reference sequence). V gave up 8 bases and J gave up 2 bases, with 11 bases separating them. This CDR3 region has 13 residues. This chain's CDR3 is CASGRLSTDTQYF. Here the CDR3 DNA reads TGTGCCAGCGGGAGGCTATCCACAGATACGCAGTATTTT.

This clone was seen more than once but under ten times. The CDR3 loop is CASSEKTGGETQYF. The CDR3 DNA reads TGCGCCAGCAGCGAGAAGACAGGGGGAGAGACCCAGTACTTC. The V call is TRBV23-1, the J call TRBJ2-5; 9 bases align to TRBD1. TRBV23-1 is an ORF; its function is uncertain. The CDR3 runs 14 residues. J lost 4 bases, V lost 6 bases, and 6 bases had no gene match.

This clone was observed a handful of times. The chain recombines TRBV28 with TRBJ2-4; perhaps D is TRBD1 or TRBD2 (5 bases each). There are 14 residues in the CDR3. Trimming removed 6 bases at V and 5 bases at J, with 14 bases between. The germline V gene has CDR1 MDHEN and CDR2 SYDVKM. In DNA, the CDR3 is TGTGCCAGCAGGGGACCAGGGTCCCAAAACATTCAGTACTTC. Encoded protein: CASRGPGSQNIQYF.

This clone was detected ten times or more. The chain recombines TRBV5-1 with TRBJ2-1; the D gene is possibly TRBD2 (5 bases). Germline-derived CDR1 and CDR2 are SGHRS and YFSETQ. The V end was cut by 7 bases, the J end by 8 bases, with 19 bases between. There are 14 residues in the CDR3. The CDR3 spells CASQPTTRYDEQFF. As DNA, the CDR3 is TGCGCCAGCCAACCCACAACTAGATACGATGAGCAGTTCTTC.

The rearrangement uses TRBV11-2 and TRBJ2-7; D gene ambiguous. The V and J ends lost 2 bases and 7 bases respectively, with 15 bases between them. The CDR3 length is 14 residues. Germline assignment: CDR1 SGHAT and CDR2 FQNNGV. The CDR3 DNA sequence: TGTGCCAGCAGCTTACTGGATTCTCTGGGTGAGCAGTACTTC. This translates into CASSLLDSLGEQYF.

This clone was recorded a few times. This chain uses TRBV5-4 with TRBJ2-7, with D unresolved. Germline CDR1 reads SGHNT; CDR2 reads YYREEE (reference sequence). Trimming pared 3 bases from V and 2 bases from J, leaving 18 bases between. The CDR3 runs to 16 residues. CDR3 nucleotides: TGTGCCAGCAGCTCTCGCGCATCAAATCTAGCCTACGAGCAGTACTTC. Translated: CASSSRASNLAYEQYF.

V usage is TRBV5-4 and J usage is TRBJ2-1; TRBD2 matches 10 bases. V lost 5 bases, J lost 0 bases, and 2 bases stayed unmatched. The CDR3 has 15 amino acids. The germline V gene has CDR1 SGHNT and CDR2 YYREEE (reference sequence). DNA for the CDR3: TGTGCCAGCAGTGGGACTAGCGCCTCCTACAATGAGCAGTTCTTC. It codes for CASSGTSASYNEQFF. The complete variable domain, with remaining parts taken from reference TRBV5-4 and TRBJ2-1, reads ETGVTQSPTHLIKTRGQQVTLRCSSQSGHNTVSWYQQALGQGPQFIFQYYREEENGRGNFPPRFSGLQFPNYSSELNVNALELDDSALYLCASSGTSASYNEQFFGPGTRLTVL.

This clone was detected once. The rearrangement joins TRBV6-5 to TRBJ2-2; 7 bases map to TRBD2. There are 15 residues in the CDR3. Looked up from germline, CDR1 is MNHEY and CDR2 is SVGAGI. V shed 5 bases and J 0 bases; nucleotides not matched to a gene: 3. The CDR3 DNA is TGTGCCAGCAGTCGAGGACTAGCGAACACCGGGGAGCTGTTTTTT. Amino acids: CASSRGLANTGELFF.

This clone was observed a handful of times. The genes are TRBV6-5 and TRBJ1-2, with 11 bases matching TRBD1. J gave up 7 bases and V 5 bases, and 9 bases lay outside the gene matches. The V gene's germline CDR1 is MNHEY and CDR2 SVGAGI. CDR3 size: 15 residues. CDR3 amino acids: CASSNRDRGFGGYTF. CDR3 DNA sequence: TGTGCCAGCAGTAATCGGGACAGGGGGTTTGGTGGCTACACCTTC.

This clone has more than one count but fewer than ten. The V gene is TRBV7-8, the J gene TRBJ2-3; TRBD1 or TRBD2 may be the D gene (5 bases each). Germline V gives CDR1 SGHVS, CDR2 FQNEAQ. The CDR3 runs to 17 residues. The ends were cut back, 4 bases at V and 3 bases at J, with 20 bases in the middle. The CDR3 DNA is TGTGCCAGCAGCTCTTTCGCGGTCGAGGGGATTACAGATACGCAGTATTTT. Amino acids: CASSSFAVEGITDTQYF.

This clone was seen a handful of times. The chain carries TRBV2 and TRBJ1-2; no clear D gene. The germline V and J ends were trimmed by 1 base and 1 base, with 13 bases remaining between them. Germline loops: CDR1 SNHLY, CDR2 FYNNEI. This CDR3 is 16 amino acids long. The CDR3 nucleotides are TGTGCCAGCAGTGAAGACGGACGGGCCCTTAACTATGGCTACACCTTC. Its protein product is CASSEDGRALNYGYTF.

The rearrangement uses TRBV30 and TRBJ1-1; a weak D match, TRBD1 (5 bases). V was trimmed by 1 base and J by 4 bases, leaving 16 bases between them. Per germline, CDR1 GTSNPN and CDR2 SVGIG (reference sequence). There are 15 residues in the CDR3. Here the CDR3 reads CAWSGGGGRGTEAFF. The CDR3 bases are TGTGCCTGGAGTGGTGGGGGAGGGAGAGGCACTGAAGCTTTCTTT.

In regard to this clone: The same CDR3 is also encoded by other DNA sequences in this sample. J is TRBJ2-5 and V is TRBV30; unclear D gene. Germline CDR1 is GTSNPN and CDR2 is SVGIG (reference sequence). V shed 0 bases and J shed 2 bases, with 4 bases lying between them. CDR3 size: 12 residues. CDR3 residues: CAWSVSQETQYF. The CDR3 region has the DNA TGTGCCTGGAGTGTATCTCAAGAGACCCAGTACTTC.

The V call is TRBV7-2, the J call TRBJ2-7; no firm D call. Trimming took off 5 bases at V and 3 bases at J, with 14 bases between the two ends. Per the germline V gene, CDR1 is SGHTA and CDR2 is FQGNSA. The CDR3 sequence is 14 residues long. The CDR3 DNA reads TGTGCCAGCAGCCGTGCTCGTGGCGGCTACGAGCAGTACTTC. This translates into CASSRARGGYEQYF.

The chain carries TRBV28 and TRBJ2-7; 7 bases match TRBD2. CDR1 is MDHEN, CDR2 SYDVKM, per germline. The CDR3 runs to 14 residues. V lost 5 bases to trimming and J lost 7 bases; unmatched junction nucleotides: 11. Here the CDR3 reads CASSPPPGGWEQYF. CDR3 DNA sequence: TGTGCCAGCAGTCCCCCCCCGGGGGGTTGGGAGCAGTACTTC.

The rearrangement links TRBV5-1 to TRBJ1-1, with D hard to call. V was clipped by 4 bases and J by 1 base, with 11 bases between them. Germline V gene data show CDR1 as SGHRS and CDR2 as YFSETQ. The CDR3 spans 14 residues. This CDR3 is CASSITGPNTEAFF. The CDR3 DNA follows: TGCGCCAGCAGCATCACTGGGCCGAACACTGAAGCTTTCTTT.

V gene TRBV19 combines with J gene TRBJ2-7, with a tentative D call TRBD2 (6 bases). Trimming pared 7 bases from V and 5 bases from J, leaving 24 bases between. Germline-derived CDR1 and CDR2 are LNHDA and SQIVND (reference sequence). CDR3 length: 16 amino acids. DNA for the CDR3: TGTGCCAGTACCCCTGGTGGGATAGGAGGGCGACACGAGCAGTACTTC. It specifies CASTPGGIGGRHEQYF. Complete variable domain (other parts from reference TRBV19 and TRBJ2-7): DGGITQSPKYLFRKEGQNVTLSCEQNLNHDAMYWYRQDPGQGLRLIYYSQIVNDFQKGDIAEGYSVSREKKESFPLTVTSAQKNPTAFYLCASTPGGIGGRHEQYFGPGTRLTVT.

The chain recombines TRBV5-1 with TRBJ2-7; D ambiguous. Germline V gene sequence: CDR1 SGHRS, CDR2 YFSETQ. Trimming shortened V by 9 bases and J by 3 bases, and 13 bases separated the two germline ends. This CDR3 is built from 12 residues. In nucleotides, the CDR3 is TGCGCCATCTACAGAAAGGACTACGAGCAGTACTTC. Encoded protein: CAIYRKDYEQYF.

The V gene is TRBV7-2, the J gene TRBJ2-7; 8 nucleotides match TRBD2. Looked up from germline, CDR1 is SGHTA and CDR2 is FQGNSA. The ends lost 2 bases at V and 4 bases at J; junction bases unmatched: 10. CDR3 length equals 16 residues. CDR3 DNA sequence: TGTGCCAGCAGCTTATTTGGAGCGGGAGTGACGTACGAGCAGTACTTC. It specifies CASSLFGAGVTYEQYF. Full variable domain (remainder filled in from reference TRBV7-2 and TRBJ2-7): GAGVSQSPSNKVTEKGKDVELRCDPISGHTALYWYRQSLGQGLEFLIYFQGNSAPDKSGLPSDRFSAERTGGSVSTLTIQRTQQEDSAVYLCASSLFGAGVTYEQYFGPGTRLTVT.

CDR3 DNA sequence: TGCGCCAGCAGCTTGGCCTTTGGGCGAGAGACCCAGTACTTC. It yields the protein CASSLAFGRETQYF. The chain uses TRBV5-1 and TRBJ2-5, with D uncertain. Trimming left V 0 bases short and J 4 bases short, with 10 bases between. CDR1 is SGHRS and CDR2 is YFSETQ in the germline V gene. The CDR3 length is 14 residues.